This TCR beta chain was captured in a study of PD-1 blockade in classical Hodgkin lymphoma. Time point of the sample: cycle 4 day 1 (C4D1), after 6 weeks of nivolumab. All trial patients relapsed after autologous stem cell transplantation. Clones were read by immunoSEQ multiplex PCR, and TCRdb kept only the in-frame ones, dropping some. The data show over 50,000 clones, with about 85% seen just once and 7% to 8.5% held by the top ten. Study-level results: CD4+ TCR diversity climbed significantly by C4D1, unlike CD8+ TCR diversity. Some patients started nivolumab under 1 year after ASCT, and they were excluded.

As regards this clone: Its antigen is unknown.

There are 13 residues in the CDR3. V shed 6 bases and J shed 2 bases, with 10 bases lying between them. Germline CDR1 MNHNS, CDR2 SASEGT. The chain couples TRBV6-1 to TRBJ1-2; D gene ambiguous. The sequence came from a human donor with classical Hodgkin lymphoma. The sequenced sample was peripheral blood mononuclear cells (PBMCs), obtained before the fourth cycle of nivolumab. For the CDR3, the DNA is TGTGCCAGCAGAGTCACGGGGAACTATGGCTACACCTTC. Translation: CASRVTGNYGYTF.